This T cell receptor beta chain stems from a study of blood T cell repertoires in COVID-19. About the research overall: Samples representing acute and convalescent COVID-19 were sourced from the United States, Italy and Spain. The cDNA or gDNA used as material had been derived from T cells, B-cell-depleted T cells, or PBMCs.

The germline V gene encodes CDR1 LNHDA and CDR2 SQIVND (reference sequence). CDR3 length equals 15 residues. V was cut by 1 base and J by 4 bases, with 13 bases left in between. Per the original methods: From reference gene primer amplification, estimates of nucleated cell counts were derived. The assay was immunoSEQ multiplex PCR, and TCRdb's table has in-frame clones only and misses some. Clone size and V and J calls were adopted from that table, with D and trimming inferred from the DNA. Of 98,000 or so clones detected, more than 85% appear once; the ten largest clones hold 5.5% to 7%. The sample was peripheral blood. The chain links TRBV19 to TRBJ1-1; the D gene is possibly TRBD1 (6 bases). The sequence derives from a human donor in a cohort sampled during active COVID-19. This CDR3 is CASSIGGRPGTEAFF. The CDR3 DNA reads TGTGCCAGTAGTATAGGGGGGCGGCCAGGCACTGAAGCTTTCTTT.